This TCR beta chain came from a study of cytomegalovirus exposure and HLA in healthy donors. The wider study: From HLA-typed donors, an early data release held some 80 million unique TCRs. Findings and caveats of the study: Per published reports, the classifier diagnosed cytomegalovirus status with high specificity and sensitivity.

CDR3 length equals 16 residues. Unmatched junction bases numbered 4, after V lost 0 bases and J lost 2 bases. Germline loops: CDR1 SGHRS, CDR2 YFSETQ. Turning to this clone: As yet, its antigen is unknown.

The PCR used 60 Vbeta and 13 Jbeta primers. Original processing methods: Around 9.9 million shared chains were among the 60 million to 80 million unique TCR beta chains that a later analysis counted. Sequencing used immunoSEQ multiplex PCR; TCRdb keeps in-frame clones, though not all of them. Clone size and V and J calls were adopted from that table, with D and trimming inferred from the DNA. Here the sample spans about 150,000 clones, about 64% being singletons. The J gene is TRBJ1-4, the V gene TRBV5-1, with TRBD1 matching over 7 bases. The sample comprised PBMCs. The source of this sequence is a man aged 55 to 70 in good health and CMV-seronegative. The DNA for the CDR3 is TGCGCCAGCAGCTTGGTCGGACAGGCTACTAATGAAAAACTGTTTTTT. Translating gives CASSLVGQATNEKLFF.